There are many counts of the clone carrying this T cell receptor beta chain. Its target is unknown. The data stem from a study of molecular identifiers for immune sequencing clone quantification. The CDR3 has 12 residues. V lost 10 bases to trimming and J lost 5 bases; unmatched junction nucleotides: 7. Per germline, CDR1 SNHLY and CDR2 FYNNEI. One entry per CDR3 protein results from TCRdb running MiXCR on the PCR reads. The top ten hold approximately 0.8% of the sample, which has fewer than 350,000 distinct CDR3 sequences, about 22% seen once. General observations from the study: Should identical TCR molecules share a barcode, the sizes of highly expanded clones could be underestimated.

The source of this sequence is a human donor in good health. Some libraries in this study had Jurkat cell RNA spiked in. The sample comprised naive CD8+ T cells from blood, with Jurkat cell RNA spiked in. Subset here: FACS-sorted CD8+CD4-CCR7+CD45RA+ naive T cells. The chain carries TRBV2 and TRBJ2-7; TRBD2 aligns across 8 bases. CDR3 sequence reads: CATGLVLHEQYF. DNA of the CDR3: TGTGCCACGGGACTAGTTCTCCACGAGCAGTACTTC.